Listed below are T cell receptor beta chains from one sample, sequenced in a study of T cell changes during pregnancy in multiple sclerosis. TCRdb's table, derived via immunoSEQ multiplex PCR, lists solely in-frame clones and lacks some. The table records some 42,000 clones, 70% to 90% of them present only once. Source: CD4+ T cells from peripheral blood mononuclear cells, taken after pregnancy. These receptors originate from a female donor with multiple sclerosis, enrolled in a pregnancy study. Each CDR3 is given with its conserved first and last residue. A D gene is named only where the DNA matches it firmly. Expanded clones are given a class, and other clones once, few, many or no size at all.

cdr3_length: 18; d_call: NA; j_call: TRBJ1-2; v_call: TRBV11-2; clone_size: NA; cdr3_aa: CASSLSSGMVSARYGYTF; cdr3_nt: TGTGCCAGCAGCTTATCATCAGGGATGGTATCCGCAAGATATGGCTACACCTTC
cdr3_length: 13; d_call: NA; j_call: TRBJ2-7; v_call: TRBV7-8; clone_size: NA; cdr3_aa: CASSLDRVGEQYF; cdr3_nt: TGTGCCAGCAGCTTAGACAGGGTCGGCGAGCAGTACTTC
cdr3_length: 11; d_call: NA; j_call: TRBJ2-2; v_call: TRBV2; clone_size: NA; cdr3_aa: CATQGTGELFF; cdr3_nt: TGTGCCACCCAGGGAACGGGGGAGCTGTTTTTT
cdr3_length: 16; d_call: TRBD1; j_call: TRBJ2-5; v_call: TRBV25-1; clone_size: NA; cdr3_aa: CASSRLGDRNQETQYF; cdr3_nt: TGTGCCAGCAGCCGGTTGGGGGACAGAAACCAAGAGACCCAGTACTTC
cdr3_length: 16; d_call: NA; j_call: TRBJ1-3; v_call: TRBV2; clone_size: NA; cdr3_aa: CASSNLDRSSGNTIYF; cdr3_nt: TGTGCCAGCAGCAACCTTGATAGAAGCTCTGGAAACACCATATATTTT
cdr3_length: 13; d_call: NA; j_call: TRBJ1-2; v_call: TRBV19; clone_size: NA; cdr3_aa: CASSKIGQPGYTF; cdr3_nt: TGTGCCAGTAGTAAGATTGGACAGCCTGGCTACACCTTC
cdr3_length: 14; d_call: NA; j_call: TRBJ2-1; v_call: TRBV19; clone_size: NA; cdr3_aa: CASSGGAGRDQQFF; cdr3_nt: TGTGCCAGTAGTGGGGGGGCTGGGAGGGATCAACAGTTCTTC
cdr3_length: 14; d_call: NA; j_call: TRBJ2-7; v_call: TRBV6-6; clone_size: NA; cdr3_aa: CASSRETGLYEQYF; cdr3_nt: TGTGCCAGCAGTCGTGAGACAGGTCTCTACGAGCAGTACTTC
cdr3_length: 15; d_call: NA; j_call: TRBJ2-6; v_call: TRBV28; clone_size: NA; cdr3_aa: CASNIEGAGANVLTF; cdr3_nt: TGTGCCAGCAACATTGAAGGGGCTGGGGCCAACGTCCTGACTTTC
cdr3_length: 13; d_call: NA; j_call: TRBJ1-6; v_call: TRBV5-6; clone_size: NA; cdr3_aa: CASSIAPNSPLHF; cdr3_nt: TGTGCCAGCAGCATAGCCCCTAATTCACCCCTCCACTTT
cdr3_length: 14; d_call: TRBD1; j_call: TRBJ2-7; v_call: TRBV6-5; clone_size: NA; cdr3_aa: CASSLGQGRHEQYF; cdr3_nt: TGTGCCAGCAGCTTGGGACAGGGGAGGCACGAGCAGTACTTC
cdr3_length: 15; d_call: NA; j_call: TRBJ1-3; v_call: TRBV4-1; clone_size: NA; cdr3_aa: CASSPSHRQGNTIYF; cdr3_nt: TGCGCCAGCAGTCCAAGCCACAGGCAAGGAAACACCATATATTTT
cdr3_length: 15; d_call: NA; j_call: TRBJ2-5; v_call: TRBV7-2; clone_size: NA; cdr3_aa: CASSMKLDRQETQYF; cdr3_nt: TGTGCCAGCAGCATGAAATTGGACAGACAAGAGACCCAGTACTTC
cdr3_length: 14; d_call: TRBD2; j_call: TRBJ2-7; v_call: TRBV7-3; clone_size: NA; cdr3_aa: CASSLWGGSWEQYF; cdr3_nt: TGTGCCAGCAGCTTATGGGGAGGGAGTTGGGAGCAGTACTTC
cdr3_length: 14; d_call: NA; j_call: TRBJ1-2; v_call: TRBV6-5; clone_size: NA; cdr3_aa: CASSPRGGPYGYTF; cdr3_nt: TGTGCCAGCAGTCCCCGGGGGGGCCCCTATGGCTACACCTTC
cdr3_length: 14; d_call: NA; j_call: TRBJ2-7; v_call: TRBV5-6; clone_size: NA; cdr3_aa: CASSNLGGNYEQYF; cdr3_nt: TGTGCCAGCAGCAATCTCGGAGGAAACTACGAGCAGTACTTC
cdr3_length: 14; d_call: TRBD2; j_call: TRBJ2-7; v_call: TRBV11-1; clone_size: NA; cdr3_aa: CASSQLAGPYEQYF; cdr3_nt: TGTGCCAGCAGCCAACTAGCGGGCCCTTACGAGCAGTACTTC
cdr3_length: 15; d_call: NA; j_call: TRBJ1-2; v_call: TRBV6-6; clone_size: NA; cdr3_aa: CASSYSSGGNYGYTF; cdr3_nt: TGTGCCAGCAGTTACTCGTCCGGGGGTAACTATGGCTACACCTTC
cdr3_length: 15; d_call: TRBD1; j_call: TRBJ2-2; v_call: TRBV5-1; clone_size: NA; cdr3_aa: CASSLEGQGAGELFF; cdr3_nt: TGCGCCAGCAGCTTGGAGGGACAGGGGGCCGGGGAGCTGTTTTTT
cdr3_length: 12; d_call: TRBD1; j_call: TRBJ1-4; v_call: TRBV7-2; clone_size: NA; cdr3_aa: CASSKDRVKLFF; cdr3_nt: TGTGCCAGCAGCAAAGACAGGGTGAAACTGTTTTTT
cdr3_length: 15; d_call: NA; j_call: TRBJ2-5; v_call: TRBV5-4; clone_size: NA; cdr3_aa: CASSAALGGGETQYF; cdr3_nt: TGTGCCAGCAGCGCGGCTTTGGGGGGTGGGGAGACCCAGTACTTC
cdr3_length: 15; d_call: TRBD2; j_call: TRBJ2-7; v_call: TRBV5-1; clone_size: NA; cdr3_aa: CASTRVAGGTYEQYF; cdr3_nt: TGCGCCAGCACGCGGGTAGCGGGGGGAACCTACGAGCAGTACTTC
cdr3_length: 13; d_call: NA; j_call: TRBJ1-1; v_call: TRBV7-3; clone_size: NA; cdr3_aa: CASSLIVNTEAFF; cdr3_nt: TGTGCCAGCAGCTTAATAGTTAACACTGAAGCTTTCTTT
cdr3_length: 13; d_call: TRBD1; j_call: TRBJ2-5; v_call: TRBV27; clone_size: few; cdr3_aa: CASSTGGRETQYF; cdr3_nt: TGTGCCAGCTCCACAGGGGGTCGGGAGACCCAGTACTTC
cdr3_length: 16; d_call: TRBD1; j_call: TRBJ1-6; v_call: TRBV5-6; clone_size: few; cdr3_aa: CASSSGTGGGNSPLHF; cdr3_nt: TGTGCCAGCAGCTCCGGGACAGGGGGCGGTAATTCACCCCTCCACTTT